The 4 T cell receptor beta chains in this list originate from one sample, sequenced in a study of T-cell memory formation after mild COVID-19. TCRdb re-called the 5' RACE reads with MiXCR, one entry per CDR3 protein. The sample consists of roughly 100,000 distinct CDR3 sequences, roughly 12% of them appearing once. The sample taken for sequencing was PBMCs or a T cell subset sorted from them (not recorded which). These receptors came from an adult woman who had mild COVID-19 (a few samples of this study predate the infection). Cell type and time point are not known.

V and J are TRBV7-9 and TRBJ2-7; D is ambiguous. The ends were cut back, 4 bases at V and 9 bases at J, with 16 bases in the middle. Germline CDR1 is SEHNR and CDR2 is FQNEAQ (reference sequence). This CDR3 is built from 13 residues. CDR3 nucleotide sequence: TGTGCCAGCAGCTACCCTCGGCCACCCTTGCAGTACTTC. Amino acid sequence: CASSYPRPPLQYF.

The rearrangement joins TRBV9 to TRBJ2-7, with TRBD1 matching over 7 bases. Germline values: CDR1 SGDLS, CDR2 YYNGEE. This CDR3 has 16 amino acids. The ends lost 4 bases at V and 2 bases at J; junction bases unmatched: 12. CDR3 DNA sequence: TGTGCCAGCAGCCCACTAGGGGTTACAGGGGCCTACGAGCAGTACTTC. It encodes CASSPLGVTGAYEQYF.

The chain recombines TRBV20-1 with TRBJ2-7, with D possibly being TRBD1 (6 bases). Germline V gene lookup returns CDR1 DFQATT and CDR2 SNEGSKA (reference sequence). This CDR3 contains 14 residues. The V and J ends lost 0 bases and 6 bases respectively, with 15 bases between them. CDR3 amino acids: CSARDWGQGLEQYF. CDR3 DNA sequence: TGCAGTGCTAGAGATTGGGGGCAGGGGCTCGAGCAGTACTTC.

Ten or more counts support this clonotype. This chain connects TRBV7-8 to TRBJ2-1; no reliable D call. Per the germline V gene, CDR1 is SGHVS and CDR2 is FQNEAQ. This CDR3 contains 19 residues. The ends were cut back, 2 bases at V and 0 bases at J, with 20 bases in the middle. DNA for the CDR3: TGTGCCAGCAGCTTACGATGGTCTGATACTAAAAGCTCCTACAATGAGCAGTTCTTC. Amino acid sequence: CASSLRWSDTKSSYNEQFF.